The rows below give T cell receptor beta chains drawn from one sample of a study of OX40 agonist ivuxolimab in advanced cancers. Profiled with immunoSEQ multiplex PCR; TCRdb holds only in-frame clones, not every one. There are some 98,000 clones in the sample; around 94% occur only once, and over 0.2% lies in the top ten. The sequencing here drew on CD4+ or CD8+ T cells sorted from blood, taken in a trial of the OX40 agonist ivuxolimab. Source of these receptors: an adult with an advanced solid tumor such as melanoma, head and neck, liver or kidney cancer. CDR3s include the opening cysteine and the closing phenylalanine or tryptophan. A D gene is named only where the DNA matches it firmly. Rows give clone size only sometimes, using once, few, many, or a class for an expanded clone.

15,TRBJ2-3,TRBV4-3,NA,TRBD2,CASSQGGRGGNTQYF,TGCGCCAGCAGCCAAGGAGGGCGGGGGGGTAATACGCAGTATTTT
15,TRBJ2-7,TRBV28,NA,TRBD1,CASSLWGQGAYEQYF,TGTGCCAGCAGTTTATGGGGACAGGGGGCGTACGAGCAGTACTTC
13,TRBJ1-5,TRBV7-3,few,NA,CASSFGHNQPQHF,TGTGCCAGCAGCTTTGGGCACAATCAGCCCCAGCATTTT
15,TRBJ1-4,TRBV14,NA,NA,CASSQRGLGGSRLFF,TGTGCCAGCAGCCAAAGAGGGTTGGGAGGATCTCGGCTGTTTTTT
13,TRBJ1-5,TRBV27,NA,NA,CASSLSFNQPQHF,TGTGCCAGCAGTTTATCGTTCAATCAGCCCCAGCATTTT
18,TRBJ1-1,TRBV4-3,NA,TRBD1,CASSPRLTGGDGTTEAFF,TGCGCCAGCAGCCCTAGACTAACAGGGGGCGATGGGACCACTGAAGCTTTCTTT
10,TRBJ1-5,TRBV4-3,NA,NA,CASSQGPQHF,TGCGCCAGCAGCCAGGGGCCCCAGCATTTT
15,TRBJ1-5,TRBV30,NA,TRBD1,CAWSVGGGGPQPQHF,TGTGCCTGGAGTGTGGGAGGGGGCGGTCCCCAGCCCCAGCATTTT
14,TRBJ2-1,TRBV5-1,NA,NA,CASSRGYSGNEQFF,TGCGCCAGCAGCCGGGGCTATAGCGGAAATGAGCAGTTCTTC
14,TRBJ2-1,TRBV11-3,NA,TRBD2,CASSFLAGINEQFF,TGTGCCAGCAGCTTTCTAGCGGGAATAAATGAGCAGTTCTTC
13,TRBJ2-1,TRBV6-1,NA,NA,CASSYFRRNEQFF,TGTGCCAGCAGCTACTTTAGACGCAATGAGCAGTTCTTC
17,TRBJ2-1,TRBV7-2,NA,TRBD2,CASSLVTSGMTYNEQFF,TGTGCCAGCAGCTTAGTGACTAGCGGGATGACCTACAATGAGCAGTTCTTC
16,TRBJ1-5,TRBV19,NA,NA,CASSIVGEGHNQPQHF,TGTGCCAGTAGTATAGTGGGGGAGGGCCATAATCAGCCCCAGCATTTT
12,TRBJ2-3,TRBV7-3,NA,NA,CASSDFTDTQYF,TGTGCCAGCAGTGATTTCACAGATACGCAGTATTTT
13,TRBJ1-5,TRBV2,NA,NA,CASTASWNQPQHF,TGTGCCAGCACGGCTTCTTGGAATCAGCCCCAGCATTTT
12,TRBJ2-3,TRBV6-6,once,NA,CASSEEADTQYF,TGTGCCAGCAGTGAGGAGGCAGATACGCAGTATTTT
15,TRBJ1-1,TRBV9,NA,NA,CASSVDPRENTEAFF,TGTGCCAGCAGCGTAGATCCCCGAGAGAACACTGAAGCTTTCTTT
13,TRBJ1-2,TRBV10-3,NA,NA,CAIRSGPTYGYTF,TGTGCCATCAGATCCGGACCCACGTATGGCTACACCTTC
17,TRBJ2-6,TRBV21-1,NA,NA,CASSTPDRLTGANVLTF,TGTGCCAGCAGCACACCCGACAGGCTCACTGGGGCCAACGTCCTGACTTTC
13,TRBJ1-6,TRBV12-5,NA,NA,CASGLDPGSPLHF,TGTGCTAGTGGTTTGGACCCGGGGTCACCCCTCCACTTT
13,TRBJ1-2,TRBV11-2,NA,NA,CASSLDRDDGYTF,TGTGCCAGCAGCTTAGACAGGGACGATGGCTACACCTTC
12,TRBJ2-5,TRBV18,NA,NA,CASSSYQETQYF,TGTGCCAGCTCATCCTACCAAGAGACCCAGTACTTC
13,TRBJ2-5,TRBV9,NA,NA,CASSVAGQETQYF,TGTGCCAGCAGCGTAGCTGGGCAAGAGACCCAGTACTTC